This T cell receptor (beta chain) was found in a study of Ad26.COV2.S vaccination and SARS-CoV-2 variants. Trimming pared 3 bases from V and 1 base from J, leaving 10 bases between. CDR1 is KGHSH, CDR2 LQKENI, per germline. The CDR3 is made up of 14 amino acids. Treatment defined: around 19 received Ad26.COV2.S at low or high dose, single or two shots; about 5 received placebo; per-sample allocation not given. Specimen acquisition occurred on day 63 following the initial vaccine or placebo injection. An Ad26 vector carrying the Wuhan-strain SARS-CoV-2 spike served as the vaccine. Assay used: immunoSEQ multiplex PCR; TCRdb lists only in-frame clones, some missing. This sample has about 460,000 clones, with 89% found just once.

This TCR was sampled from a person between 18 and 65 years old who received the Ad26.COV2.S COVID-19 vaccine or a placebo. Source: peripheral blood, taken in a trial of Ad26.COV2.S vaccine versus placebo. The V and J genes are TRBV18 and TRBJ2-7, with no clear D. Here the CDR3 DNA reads TGTGCCAGCTCACCGTCCGCCATGTCCTACGAGCAGTACTTC. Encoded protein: CASSPSAMSYEQYF.